This T cell receptor beta chain was found in a study of shared clonotypes between healthy human individuals. The V end was cut by 1 base, the J end by 3 bases, with 9 bases between. The germline gives CDR1 MNHNY, CDR2 SVGAGI (reference sequence). This CDR3 comprises 14 residues. For each subset, genomic DNA was distributed in equal portions over several immunoSEQ plates. Measured with immunoSEQ multiplex PCR; TCRdb has only the in-frame clones, and not every one. The repertoire holds about 120,000 clones, with around 68% as singletons. Donors comprised healthy HIV-negative adults lacking recent acute infections or vaccinations. Only Caucasian adults living in Nashville, Tennessee made up the donor group. CCR7-negative CD45RA+ TemRA cells were pooled with CD45RO+ cells for CD8 memory.

The chain uses TRBV6-6 and TRBJ1-2; the D gene is possibly TRBD1 (5 bases). The sequence derives from a woman aged 25 to 45 in good health. The source material was memory CD8+ T cells sorted from blood. Subset meaning: CD45RO+ cells pooled with CCR7-negative TemRA cells. The CDR3 here is CASSYLGVDYGYTF. Here the CDR3 DNA reads TGTGCCAGCAGTTACTTAGGGGTCGACTATGGCTACACCTTC.